The rows below give T cell receptor beta chains drawn from one sample of a study of T-cell reconstitution after alpha-beta-depleted transplantation in children. TCRdb called the PCR reads again in MiXCR, with one record for every CDR3 protein. The repertoire holds nearly 200,000 distinct CDR3 sequences, approximately 6.8% seen once, with roughly 4.8% in the top ten. Sequenced material: PBMCs, taken before TCRalphabeta/CD19-depleted stem cell transplant. Every receptor here comes from a girl under three years old with combined immunodeficiency, due to receive a stem cell transplant. Each CDR3 is given with its conserved first and last residue. The order of the fields is clone size, V gene, CDR3 protein. Clone size is shown for a subset of rows, as once, few, many or a class of expanded clone.

clone size: many
V gene: TRBV28
CDR3 protein: CASSPGPWSAYTF

clone size: many
V gene: TRBV11-3
CDR3 protein: CASSLAGVQQLFF

clone size: many
V gene: TRBV12-3/TRBV12-4
CDR3 protein: CASSLEGGAETMYEQYF

clone size: many
V gene: TRBV12-3/TRBV12-4
CDR3 protein: CASSPTSVQETQYF

clone size: NA
V gene: TRBV24-1
CDR3 protein: CATSEARSNQPQHF

clone size: many
V gene: TRBV10-3
CDR3 protein: CAISESMNSYEQYF

clone size: once
V gene: TRBV7-2
CDR3 protein: CASRQTGRRETQYF

clone size: many
V gene: TRBV12-3/TRBV12-4
CDR3 protein: CASSSLRLGTKKSEQYF

clone size: many
V gene: TRBV9
CDR3 protein: CASSETGAPVYNEQFF

clone size: many
V gene: TRBV28
CDR3 protein: CASSRIIWTGQNTEAFF